Listed below are T cell receptor beta chains from one sample, sequenced in a study of cytomegalovirus exposure and HLA in healthy donors. Libraries were prepared by immunoSEQ multiplex PCR; TCRdb keeps only in-frame clonotypes and omits some of them. The table shows about 130,000 clones, with 55% to 75% occurring only once. The sequenced material came from PBMCs. These receptors were taken from a human donor in good health. Both conserved end residues are part of each CDR3. A D gene is named only where the DNA matches it firmly. Clone size appears in some rows only: once, few, many, or a class for an expanded clone.

clone_size | d_call | j_call | v_call | cdr3_length | cdr3_nt | cdr3_aa
- | TRBD2 | TRBJ2-7 | TRBV6-1 | 15 | TGTGCCAGCAGTGAGGTAGCGGGGGGGCTAGACGAGCAGTACTTC | CASSEVAGGLDEQYF
- | - | TRBJ1-2 | TRBV18 | 12 | TGTGCCAGCTCACCAAGCGGGGATGGCTACACCTTC | CASSPSGDGYTF
few | TRBD1 | TRBJ2-2 | TRBV2 | 14 | TGTGCCAGTTCAGGACAGGGGGCTCCCGGGGAGCTGTTTTTT | CASSGQGAPGELFF
few | TRBD1 | TRBJ1-1 | TRBV5-1 | 13 | TGCGCCAGCAGCTTGGGGACAGGCACTGAAGCTTTCTTT | CASSLGTGTEAFF
many | TRBD1 | TRBJ2-5 | TRBV11-3 | 15 | TGTGCCAGCAGCACCGGGACAGGGTATCAAGAGACCCAGTACTTC | CASSTGTGYQETQYF
- | - | TRBJ1-6 | TRBV4-1 | 15 | TGCGCCAGCAGCCAAGATCCGGGGGACCGGAAGGCCCTCCACTTT | CASSQDPGDRKALHF
few | - | TRBJ1-2 | TRBV14 | 12 | TGTGCCAGCAGCCCAGGACTCTATGGCTACACCTTC | CASSPGLYGYTF
- | - | TRBJ2-2 | TRBV6-4 | 14 | TGTGCCAGCAGTGACTCCCGCGGGTCCGGGGAGCTGTTTTTT | CASSDSRGSGELFF
- | TRBD2 | TRBJ2-2 | TRBV11-3 | 15 | TGTGCCAGCAGCCCTAGCGGGAGGGGGACCGGGGAGCTGTTTTTT | CASSPSGRGTGELFF
- | - | TRBJ2-5 | TRBV28 | 16 | TGTGCCAGCAGTTTAAGTGGAATCAGGGGCCGAGAGACCCAGTACTTC | CASSLSGIRGRETQYF
- | TRBD2 | TRBJ2-2 | TRBV5-1 | 16 | TGCGCCAGCAGCGCAGGACTAGCGGGGATCACCGGGGAGCTGTTTTTT | CASSAGLAGITGELFF
- | - | TRBJ1-2 | TRBV7-2 | 14 | TGTGCCAGCAGCTTACGGGGAAGTGACTATGGCTACACCTTC | CASSLRGSDYGYTF
- | - | TRBJ2-7 | TRBV19 | 17 | TGTGCCAGTAGTACCGGGCCGGTGGACAGTGGGCGCTACGAGCAGTACTTC | CASSTGPVDSGRYEQYF
few | - | TRBJ1-5 | TRBV2 | 14 | TGTGCCAGCAATCAGATACAGGGTAATCAGCCCCAGCATTTT | CASNQIQGNQPQHF
- | - | TRBJ2-7 | TRBV5-4 | 15 | TGTGCCAGCAGCCCGAACAGGGCCCTAGGGCACGAGCAGTACTTC | CASSPNRALGHEQYF
- | TRBD2 | TRBJ2-7 | TRBV29-1 | 16 | TGCAGCGTTGCTGGACTAGCGGGAACCCACGGGGACGAGCAGTACTTC | CSVAGLAGTHGDEQYF
- | - | TRBJ1-5 | TRBV14 | 13 | TGTGCCAGCAGCCTCGGGAGGGATCAGCCCCAGCATTTT | CASSLGRDQPQHF
- | - | TRBJ2-7 | TRBV5-1 | 14 | TGCGCCAGCAGCTTGGGGGACATCTCCTACGAGCAGTACTTC | CASSLGDISYEQYF
- | TRBD2 | TRBJ2-5 | TRBV30 | 15 | TGTGCCTGGAGTCCGATAGCGGGGGGGCGGGGGACCCAGTACTTC | CAWSPIAGGRGTQYF
once | - | TRBJ1-4 | TRBV4-2 | 15 | TGTGCCAGCAGCCAAGTGGCTTCAACTAATGAAAAACTGTTTTTT | CASSQVASTNEKLFF
- | TRBD1 | TRBJ1-2 | TRBV19 | 14 | TGTGCCAGTAGTTCCCGGACAGGGGGCTATGGCTACACCTTC | CASSSRTGGYGYTF
- | - | TRBJ1-1 | TRBV23-1 | 12 | TGCGCCAGCAGTCAAACACCGCGGAGGTACTTCTTT | CASSQTPRRYFF
few | TRBD1 | TRBJ2-7 | TRBV18 | 15 | TGTGCCAGCTCCAGGACAGGGGGCAAAGGCTACGAGCAGTACTTC | CASSRTGGKGYEQYF
- | TRBD2 | TRBJ2-7 | TRBV27 | 13 | TGTGCCAGCAGCGGGGGGAGGGGCGGCGAGCAGTACTTC | CASSGGRGGEQYF
- | - | TRBJ2-7 | TRBV18 | 12 | TGTGCCAGCTCAGGGGGGACTGGCGAGCAGTACTTC | CASSGGTGEQYF
- | TRBD2 | TRBJ2-2 | TRBV29-1 | 11 | TGCGCAGTGGGGGGGGCCGGGGAGCTGTTTTTT | CAVGGAGELFF
once | - | TRBJ1-3 | TRBV6-1 | 15 | TGTGCCAGCAGTGAGCTACAGGGTTCTGGAAACACCATATATTTT | CASSELQGSGNTIYF
few | TRBD1 | TRBJ1-3 | TRBV7-2 | 15 | TGTGCCAGCAGCTCAGCCGGGACAGGGGATAACACCATATATTTT | CASSSAGTGDNTIYF
- | TRBD2 | TRBJ2-7 | TRBV7-9 | 17 | TGTTCCAGCAGCTTAGTCGGTAGACTAGCGGGGCTCTACGAGCAGTACTTC | CSSSLVGRLAGLYEQYF
few | - | TRBJ1-5 | TRBV30 | 13 | TGTGCCTGGAGTGGGCCAGGGATTCAGCCCCAGCATTTT | CAWSGPGIQPQHF
- | - | TRBJ2-3 | TRBV7-2 | 16 | TGTGCCAGCAGCTCGCGTAGGGGGGGGCGCACAGATACGCAGTATTTT | CASSSRRGGRTDTQYF
few | - | TRBJ2-7 | TRBV4-3 | 15 | TGCGCCAGCAGCCAAGATCACGGCGGCTCCTACGAGCAGTACTTC | CASSQDHGGSYEQYF
- | - | TRBJ2-3 | TRBV7-2 | 15 | TGTGCCAGCAGCTTAGGTCTGTTGAGCACAGATACGCAGTATTTT | CASSLGLLSTDTQYF
- | TRBD1 | TRBJ2-1 | TRBV5-4 | 15 | TGTGCCAGCAGCTCCCGACAGGGGAGAGACAATGAGCAGTTCTTC | CASSSRQGRDNEQFF
few | TRBD2 | TRBJ2-2 | TRBV7-2 | 15 | TGTGCCAGCAGGTCCTTTGGCGGGGGGGCCGGGGAGCTGTTTTTT | CASRSFGGGAGELFF
- | TRBD2 | TRBJ2-1 | TRBV7-2 | 16 | TGTGCCAGCAGCTTCCAACTAGCGGGAGTGAGGAATGAGCAGTTCTTC | CASSFQLAGVRNEQFF
- | TRBD1 | TRBJ1-2 | TRBV6-1 | 15 | TGTGCCAGCACAGGTTACAGGGGGCTCTACTATGGCTACACCTTC | CASTGYRGLYYGYTF
- | - | TRBJ2-6 | TRBV19 | 16 | TGTGCCAGTAGTATAGATGGGGGCACTGGGGCCAACGTCCTGACTTTC | CASSIDGGTGANVLTF
- | TRBD1 | TRBJ2-3 | TRBV27 | 13 | TGTGCCAGCAGGGGACAGGGCACAGATACGCAGTATTTT | CASRGQGTDTQYF
once | TRBD2 | TRBJ2-1 | TRBV27 | 14 | TGTGCCAGCAAGGGGCTAGCGGGAGAGAATGAGCAGTTCTTC | CASKGLAGENEQFF
- | - | TRBJ2-7 | TRBV4-2 | 17 | TGTGCCAGCAGCCAAGATTCTGGGGGCATCTTAAGGTACGAGCAGTACTTC | CASSQDSGGILRYEQYF
- | TRBD2 | TRBJ2-7 | TRBV5-1 | 15 | TGCGCCAGCAGCTTAGGACTCGGACTAGGGTACGAGCAGTACTTC | CASSLGLGLGYEQYF
few | - | TRBJ1-5 | TRBV7-2 | 16 | TGTGCCAGCAGCTTAGTCGGAGGGGCTAGCAATCAGCCCCAGCATTTT | CASSLVGGASNQPQHF
- | - | TRBJ1-1 | TRBV6-1 | 14 | TGTGCCAGCAGTGAATGGGGAAGGGGCACTGAAGCTTTCTTT | CASSEWGRGTEAFF
- | TRBD2 | TRBJ2-5 | TRBV9 | 18 | TGTGCCAGCAGCGTAGCGATCGGGTTAGCGGGGGAACAAGAGACCCAGTACTTC | CASSVAIGLAGEQETQYF
- | TRBD1 | TRBJ1-6 | TRBV25-1 | 16 | TGTGCCAGCAGTGATCGGACAGGGAGCTATAATTCACCCCTCCACTTT | CASSDRTGSYNSPLHF
- | TRBD2 | TRBJ2-1 | TRBV29-1 | 13 | TGCAGCGCTGGGGGGGGGTCCTACAATGAGCAGTTCTTC | CSAGGGSYNEQFF
few | TRBD2 | TRBJ2-1 | TRBV7-3 | 13 | TGTGCCAGCAGCTTAAGGGAGGGTAATGAGCAGTTCTTC | CASSLREGNEQFF
once | - | TRBJ2-2 | TRBV9 | 15 | TGTGCCAGCAGCGTAGCGGGAGTCGGTACCGGGGAGCTGTTTTTT | CASSVAGVGTGELFF
many | - | TRBJ2-7 | TRBV19 | 15 | TGTGCCAGTAGTATCAACGATCTCCCAGGATACGAGCAGTACTTC | CASSINDLPGYEQYF
- | TRBD2 | TRBJ2-7 | TRBV7-3 | 17 | TGTGCCAGCAGCCGGGGACTAGCGGGGGGGTGGGACGACGAGCAGTACTTC | CASSRGLAGGWDDEQYF
once | - | TRBJ1-2 | TRBV6-6 | 12 | TGTGCCAGCACCCGGATGGGCGGGGGCTACACCTTC | CASTRMGGGYTF
- | - | TRBJ1-1 | TRBV18 | 13 | TGTGCCAGCTCACCTGGACAGTCCACTGAAGCTTTCTTT | CASSPGQSTEAFF
- | TRBD1 | TRBJ1-2 | TRBV25-1 | 13 | TGTGCCACCCTCCGGGACAGCAACTATGGCTACACCTTC | CATLRDSNYGYTF
- | - | TRBJ1-1 | TRBV5-4 | 13 | TGTGCCAGCAGCCCCCGGACTGATTCTCTAGCTTTCTTT | CASSPRTDSLAFF
- | TRBD1 | TRBJ2-7 | TRBV9 | 15 | TGTGCCAGCAGCGAGTCCGGGACAGGGCCCTACGAGCAGTACTTC | CASSESGTGPYEQYF
- | - | TRBJ1-6 | TRBV2 | 15 | TGTGCCAGCAGGCTACAGGGATTCAATAATTCACCCCTCCACTTT | CASRLQGFNNSPLHF
- | TRBD1 | TRBJ1-6 | TRBV27 | 16 | TGTGCCAGCAGTTTAATGCCGACAGGGGGCGTTTCACCCCTCCACTTT | CASSLMPTGGVSPLHF
- | TRBD2 | TRBJ2-5 | TRBV6-5 | 13 | TGTGCCAGCAGTTACGGGCCGGCGGGGGAGCAGTACTTC | CASSYGPAGEQYF
- | - | TRBJ2-1 | TRBV5-1 | 15 | TGCGCCAGCAGCTTGGAGGGGGTTTCCTACAATGAGCAGTTCTTC | CASSLEGVSYNEQFF